This is a list of T cell receptor beta chains from one sample in a study of blood T cell repertoires in COVID-19. Method: immunoSEQ multiplex PCR; TCRdb's copy keeps in-frame clones and lacks some. The repertoire holds about 200,000 clones, around four fifths seen once, with around 0.93% in the top ten. Sequencing was performed on peripheral blood. The receptors shown here come from a man aged 55 to 69 with COVID-19, enrolled during active disease. The conserved cysteine and the conserved F or W are not part of the CDR3 here. A D gene is named only where the DNA matches it firmly. Expanded clones get a size class; other rows say once, few or many, or leave the size out.

CDR3	size	J	D	V
ASSLDRDFSGYT	once	TRBJ1-2	.	TRBV5-1
ASIGRGSNEQF	.	TRBJ2-1	.	TRBV19
ASTPGRPLSGANVLT	.	TRBJ2-6	.	TRBV19
ASSLSDQPQH	.	TRBJ1-5	.	TRBV4-2
ASSIVGRNFHYGYT	once	TRBJ1-2	.	TRBV19
AWSRAGYEQY	.	TRBJ2-7	.	TRBV30
ATSRDRGGGNTEAF	.	TRBJ1-1	.	TRBV15
ASSLGQGTYEQY	few	TRBJ2-7	.	TRBV11-2
ASSITSGQYTEAF	.	TRBJ1-1	TRBD1	TRBV9
ASSSRQAGSNSPLH	few	TRBJ1-6	.	TRBV9
ASSEGGFTDTQY	.	TRBJ2-3	.	TRBV6-1
ASRADRGGNQPQH	once	TRBJ1-5	TRBD1	TRBV2
ATSDLSLNYGYT	once	TRBJ1-2	.	TRBV24-1
AWSEQNQPQH	.	TRBJ1-5	.	TRBV30
ASSWGGRNTEAF	.	TRBJ1-1	.	TRBV7-9
ASSFGGVSGNTIY	.	TRBJ1-3	.	TRBV5-4
AWSVGTLGQPYEQY	.	TRBJ2-7	TRBD1	TRBV30
ASSRDKYNSPLH	.	TRBJ1-6	.	TRBV28
ASSLLAEVRNEQF	.	TRBJ2-1	TRBD2	TRBV5-1
ASSGQSETQY	few	TRBJ2-5	.	TRBV2
ASSWTSGRWNEQY	.	TRBJ2-7	TRBD2	TRBV7-9
ASSMTENSPLH	.	TRBJ1-6	.	TRBV2
ASSPTGGSEAF	.	TRBJ1-1	TRBD1	TRBV12-3/TRBV12-4